This entry lists 24 T cell receptor beta chains sequenced from one sample in a study of blood T cells in healthy people across ages. Using a J-beta primer mix together with a sample-barcoded 5' primer, a second PCR was run for roughly 6 to 11 cycles. TCRdb used MiXCR to reprocess the 5' RACE reads, holding one entry per CDR3 protein. The profile shows around 990,000 distinct CDR3 sequences, approximately 26% of them singletons. The data also belong to a second study, concerning T cells of mothers and their children.

Sequencing used blood. The receptors here all came from a girl aged 2 to 9 in good health.

The V and J genes are TRBV14 and TRBJ1-5; D is unclear. V lost 0 bases and J 4 bases, leaving 16 bases between the germline ends. The CDR3 has 17 residues. The germline V gene has CDR1 SGHDN and CDR2 FVKESK. The CDR3 bases are TGTGCCAGCAGCCAAGATAGGGAAGGCATGGGAAATCAGCCCCAGCATTTT. This codes for CASSQDREGMGNQPQHF.

In this sample, this clonotype turned up a few times. The chain carries TRBV5-1 and TRBJ2-7; D remains unclear. This CDR3 is built from 12 residues. V dropped 5 bases and J dropped 3 bases, with 9 bases sitting between them. CDR1 and CDR2 from the germline V gene are SGHRS and YFSETQ. The CDR3 protein is CASSLNNYEQYF. The CDR3 bases are TGCGCCAGCAGTCTTAACAACTACGAGCAGTACTTC.

In this sample, this clonotype turned up a few times. The chain links TRBV7-2 to TRBJ1-1; 9 bases align to TRBD1. With V trimmed by 6 bases and J by 4 bases, 3 bases remained unmatched. The CDR3 extends over 13 amino acids. Germline values: CDR1 SGHTA, CDR2 FQGNSA. The CDR3 region is CASRQGAGTEAFF. CDR3 nucleotide sequence: TGTGCCAGCAGACAGGGGGCCGGCACTGAAGCTTTCTTT.

This clonotype was observed a few times. At one boundary the junction diverges from the germline segment, which might be a read error. The chain couples TRBV24-1 to TRBJ2-5; 8 positions match TRBD2. The DNA end favors TRBJ2-1, so the J call may be wrong. This CDR3 is 13 amino acids long. CDR1 is KGHDR and CDR2 is SFDVKD in the germline V gene. CDR3 in amino acids: CATSDLKTSGQFF. DNA for the CDR3: TGTGCTACCAGTGATTTGAAAACTAGCGGACAGTTCTTC.

The J gene is TRBJ1-1, the V gene TRBV29-1, with 7 nucleotides matching TRBD1. CDR1 is SQVTM and CDR2 is ANQGSEA in the germline V gene. The CDR3 is 13 amino acids. The V segment lost 4 bases and the J segment 3 bases; nucleotides outside the gene matches: 5. The CDR3 DNA is TGCAGCGTTGCACAGGGGAGGTACACTGAAGCTTTCTTT. It encodes CSVAQGRYTEAFF.

This chain uses TRBV7-9 with TRBJ2-7; TRBD1 matches 8 bases. Near its end, the DNA agrees better with TRBJ2-1, so the J call may be wrong. This CDR3 has 16 amino acids. Looked up from germline, CDR1 is SEHNR and CDR2 is FQNEAQ (reference sequence). The CDR3 nucleotides are TGTGCCAGCAGCTTATTGGCAGGGGGCCGACACAATGAGCAGTTCTTC. Protein product: CASSLLAGGRHNEQFF.

This clonotype was seen a few times. V gene TRBV2 combines with J gene TRBJ2-5; either TRBD1 or TRBD2 may fit D (5 bases each). TRBJ2-1 matches the DNA end more closely, so the J call is doubtful. CDR1 SNHLY and CDR2 FYNNEI come from the germline V gene. The CDR3 contains 12 residues. The CDR3 protein is CASSDGAAEQFF. CDR3 nucleotides: TGTGCCAGCAGTGACGGGGCTGCTGAGCAGTTCTTC.

This clonotype was counted a few times. The chain's CDR3 is CATSGEEAFF. Here the CDR3 DNA reads TGTGCCACCAGCGGTGAAGAAGCTTTCTTT. V usage is TRBV28 and J usage is TRBJ1-1; D is unresolved. The V end was cut by 10 bases, the J end by 8 bases, with 11 bases between. The germline gives CDR1 MDHEN, CDR2 SYDVKM. The CDR3 runs to 10 residues.

This clonotype occurred a few times. This rearrangement joins TRBV6-1 to TRBJ2-1; 7 positions match TRBD1. The CDR3 covers 16 residues. V lost 0 bases to trimming and J lost 6 bases; unmatched junction nucleotides: 8. Germline V gene lookup returns CDR1 MNHNS and CDR2 SASEGT. The CDR3 region has the DNA TGTGCCAGCAGTGAAGCCAGCTCCCACAGGGGCAATGAGCAGTTCTTC. It encodes CASSEASSHRGNEQFF.

This clonotype was observed a handful of times. The rearrangement links TRBV6-2 or TRBV6-3 to TRBJ1-5; D is undetermined. This CDR3 comprises 14 residues. V lost 6 bases to trimming and J lost 0 bases, with 9 bases between them. Per germline, CDR1 MNHEY and CDR2 SVGEGT. This CDR3 reads CASSNQNSNQPQHF. In nucleotides, the CDR3 is TGTGCCAGCAGCAACCAAAATAGCAATCAGCCCCAGCATTTT.

The rearrangement joins TRBV12-3 or TRBV12-4 to TRBJ2-5; D remains unclear. This CDR3 has 14 amino acids. V dropped 3 bases and J dropped 5 bases, with 13 bases sitting between them. This chain's CDR3 is CASSLVNWVETQYF. The CDR3 DNA sequence: TGTGCCAGCAGTTTGGTGAACTGGGTGGAGACCCAGTACTTC.

This clonotype was seen a few times. V usage is TRBV28 and J usage is TRBJ2-4; tentative D call: TRBD1 (6 bases). The CDR3 has 18 amino acids. V dropped 4 bases and J dropped 0 bases, with 19 bases sitting between them. Germline V CDR1 and CDR2: MDHEN, SYDVKM. CDR3 bases: TGTGCCAGCAGTTCAGGGAACAGGGTCTTGGGAGCCAAAAACATTCAGTACTTC. Translated: CASSSGNRVLGAKNIQYF.

V gene TRBV18 combines with J gene TRBJ1-4, with TRBD1 matching over 7 bases. Per the germline V gene, CDR1 is KGHSH and CDR2 is LQKENI. The CDR3 totals 14 residues. The ends lost 6 bases at V and 6 bases at J; junction bases unmatched: 7. CDR3 nucleotides: TGTGCCAGCTCGCCGACAGGGCGTGATGAAAAACTGTTTTTT. Translating gives CASSPTGRDEKLFF.

The V call is TRBV4-2, the J call TRBJ1-2, with D possibly TRBD1 on 5 matching bases. The CDR3 sequence is 14 residues long. Germline CDR1 LGHNA, CDR2 YNFKEQ. The germline V and J ends were trimmed by 1 base and 4 bases, with 10 bases remaining between them. CDR3 nucleotide sequence: TGTGCCAGCAGCCAAGGGGGGGACGTCTATGGCTACACCTTC. This sequence encodes CASSQGGDVYGYTF.

The chain employs TRBV7-2 and TRBJ2-3; no firm D call. CDR1 and CDR2 (germline): SGHTA, FQGNSA. The CDR3 spans 15 residues. The V end lost 5 bases, the J end lost 4 bases, and 16 bases lay between the germline ends. In DNA form, the CDR3 reads TGTGCCAGCAGCCCAAGCCACGCTAGAGCAGATACGCAGTATTTT. Its protein product is CASSPSHARADTQYF.

This clonotype was detected many times. The chain has TRBV7-9 and TRBJ2-7, with D tentatively TRBD2 (6 bases). The length of the CDR3 is 15 residues. V shed 5 bases and J shed 2 bases, with 16 bases lying between them. Germline V gene sequence: CDR1 SEHNR, CDR2 FQNEAQ (reference sequence). In nucleotides, the CDR3 is TGTGCCAGCAGCCCGGGACTGGTCGAGACCTACGAGCAGTACTTC. Translating gives CASSPGLVETYEQYF.

This clonotype was counted only a few times. V usage is TRBV20-1 and J usage is TRBJ2-3; possibly TRBD2 for D (6 bases). CDR3 size: 17 residues. V lost 2 bases to trimming and J lost 4 bases, with 22 bases between them. Germline CDR1 and CDR2: DFQATT and SNEGSKA (reference sequence). The DNA of the CDR3 is TGCAGTGCTAGACGGCCCGGGAGCTCAGTCGTGGCAGATACGCAGTATTTT. Residues: CSARRPGSSVVADTQYF.

This clonotype was counted between two and nine times. V usage is TRBV6-5 and J usage is TRBJ2-7; 10 nucleotides align to TRBD2. The J call could be wrong; TRBJ2-1 is a better fit for the DNA end. Germline CDR1 reads MNHEY; CDR2 reads SVGAGI. There are 15 residues in the CDR3. Written as DNA, the CDR3 is TGTGCCAGCAGTTTACTAGCGGGACCCTTAACGGAGCAGTTCTTC. It translates to CASSLLAGPLTEQFF.

This clonotype was recorded a few times. V and J are TRBV29-1 and TRBJ2-7, with D unclear. Looked up from germline, CDR1 is SQVTM and CDR2 is ANQGSEA. V was trimmed by 5 bases and J by 2 bases, leaving 10 bases between them. This CDR3 spans 12 amino acids. The CDR3 sequence is CSVLSSAYEQYF. The CDR3 nucleotides are TGCAGCGTTTTGTCTTCAGCCTACGAGCAGTACTTC.

V and J are TRBV29-1 and TRBJ2-1; TRBD1 or TRBD2 may be the D gene (6 bases each). Trimming removed 2 bases at V and 8 bases at J, with 13 bases between. The CDR3 loop spans 13 amino acids. Germline loops: CDR1 SQVTM, CDR2 ANQGSEA. The CDR3 protein is CSVERGEVDEQFF. Written as DNA, the CDR3 is TGCAGCGTTGAAAGGGGGGAGGTAGATGAGCAGTTCTTC.

V is TRBV28 and J is TRBJ1-2; 9 nucleotides line up with TRBD1. This CDR3 is 15 amino acids long. V was pared by 6 bases and J by 7 bases, with 12 bases of the junction left unmatched. Germline assignment: CDR1 MDHEN and CDR2 SYDVKM. The CDR3 region is CASSTIRTGDLGYTF. DNA of the CDR3: TGTGCCAGCAGCACCATTAGGACAGGGGATCTTGGCTACACCTTC.

The CDR3 sequence is CASSLTFGTVSNYGYTF. The CDR3 nucleotides read TGTGCCAGCAGCCTTACCTTCGGAACAGTCTCTAACTATGGCTACACCTTC. This rearrangement joins TRBV4-2 to TRBJ1-2; D is ambiguous. Germline V gene data show CDR1 as LGHNA and CDR2 as YNFKEQ. Trimming removed 4 bases at V and 0 bases at J, with 18 bases between. CDR3 length: 17 residues.

The V gene is TRBV3-1, the J gene TRBJ2-3; D may be TRBD2 (5 bases). The ends were cut back, 4 bases at V and 1 base at J, with 12 bases in the middle. Per germline, CDR1 LGHDT and CDR2 YNNKEL (reference sequence). CDR3 length: 15 amino acids. The CDR3 sequence is CASSPRGIGTDTQYF. For the CDR3, the DNA is TGTGCCAGCAGCCCGAGAGGGATTGGCACAGATACGCAGTATTTT.

The table lists this clonotype with many counts. This sequence joins TRBV7-3 and TRBJ2-3; 9 bases agree with TRBD2. CDR3 length: 15 amino acids. Looked up from germline, CDR1 is SGHTA and CDR2 is FQGTGA. Trimming took 5 bases from V and 2 from J; bases not matched to a gene: 5. CDR3 DNA sequence: TGTGCCAGCAGCCAGACTAGCGGCCTCACAGATACGCAGTATTTT. Encoded protein: CASSQTSGLTDTQYF.